The 23 T cell receptor beta chains below come from one sample, sequenced in a study of blood T cell repertoires in COVID-19. The method was immunoSEQ multiplex PCR; TCRdb's version includes in-frame clones alone and lacks a portion of them. The sample has about 210,000 clones; roughly 84% are singletons. The specimen was peripheral blood. Receptors were obtained from a man aged 50 or older with active or convalescent COVID-19.

The V call is TRBV2, the J call TRBJ2-7; D is unresolved. Germline CDR1 reads SNHLY; CDR2 reads FYNNEI. Trimming cost V 8 bases and J 1 base, with 12 bases left between them. The CDR3 has 13 residues. The CDR3 DNA sequence: TGTGCCAGCGCCCGGGTTGGATCCTACGAGCAGTACTTC. It specifies CASARVGSYEQYF. Based on the CDR3 plus reference TRBV2 and TRBJ2-7, the full variable domain is EPEVTQTPSHQVTQMGQEVILRCVPISNHLYFYWYRQILGQKVEFLVSFYNNEISEKSEIFDDQFSVERPDGSNFTLKIRSTKLEDSAMYFCASARVGSYEQYFGPGTRLTVT.

This clone appeared a single time. The chain employs TRBV6-2 or TRBV6-3 and TRBJ2-1; TRBD1 aligns across 8 bases. CDR1 and CDR2 from the germline V gene are MNHEY and SVGEGT. This CDR3 is built from 15 residues. Germline trimming cut 2 bases from V and 2 bases from J; bases unmatched to any gene: 2. This chain's CDR3 is CASSYQTGAYNEQFF. CDR3 nucleotide sequence: TGTGCCAGCAGTTACCAGACAGGGGCCTACAATGAGCAGTTCTTC.

The chain carries TRBV2 and TRBJ1-2; no clear D. This CDR3 is built from 14 residues. V dropped 2 bases and J dropped 2 bases, with 9 bases sitting between them. Germline assignment: CDR1 SNHLY and CDR2 FYNNEI. CDR3 amino acids: CASSESGINYGYTF. CDR3 DNA sequence: TGTGCCAGCAGTGAAAGCGGAATAAACTATGGCTACACCTTC.

This clone is a singleton in its sample. The CDR3 here is CASSLTGLPPYNEQFF. The DNA for the CDR3 is TGTGCCAGTAGTCTTACAGGTTTGCCCCCCTACAATGAGCAGTTCTTC. The chain has TRBV19 and TRBJ2-1, with D maybe TRBD1 (5 bases). CDR3 length: 16 amino acids. Germline lookup yields CDR1 LNHDA and CDR2 SQIVND (reference sequence). V was shortened by 5 bases and J by 2 bases, with 16 bases between the two germline ends.

This chain uses TRBV7-2 with TRBJ2-2; D remains ambiguous. CDR3 size: 12 residues. The germline CDR1 and CDR2 sequences are SGHTA and FQGNSA. The germline V and J ends were trimmed by 2 bases and 9 bases, with 7 bases remaining between them. CDR3 sequence: CASSLTVRELFF. The CDR3 bases are TGTGCCAGCAGCTTAACGGTGCGGGAGCTGTTTTTT.

The chain couples TRBV9 to TRBJ1-2; D possibly corresponds to TRBD1 (6 bases). The CDR3 contains 17 residues. Between the trimmed V and J ends, which lost 0 bases and 3 bases, there was a span of 18 bases. The germline V gene has CDR1 SGDLS and CDR2 YYNGEE. CDR3 DNA: TGTGCCAGCAGCGTAGGGATCTCCCCCAGGGGCCACTATGGCTACACCTTC. It specifies CASSVGISPRGHYGYTF.

This chain links TRBV28 with TRBJ1-4; D remains ambiguous. Between the trimmed V and J ends, which lost 4 bases and 4 bases, there was a span of 13 bases. Germline assignment: CDR1 MDHEN and CDR2 SYDVKM. The CDR3 sequence is 15 residues long. The CDR3 is CASSSSPAGNEKLFF. In nucleotides, the CDR3 is TGTGCCAGCAGTTCGTCTCCAGCGGGTAATGAAAAACTGTTTTTT.

This sequence joins TRBV7-2 and TRBJ1-5; TRBD1 might be the D (6 bases). There are 13 residues in the CDR3. Trimming stripped 9 bases from V and 1 base from J, with 10 bases between. In germline, CDR1 is SGHTA, CDR2 FQGNSA. As DNA, the CDR3 is TGTGCCAGTCGAGGGGGAAGCAATCAGCCCCAGCATTTT. It encodes CASRGGSNQPQHF.

The chain employs TRBV4-1 and TRBJ1-2, with 8 bases that match TRBD1. The CDR3 runs 15 residues. Germline assignment: CDR1 MGHRA and CDR2 YSYEKL. Unmatched junction bases numbered 4, after V lost 1 base and J lost 3 bases. Here the CDR3 DNA reads TGCGCCAGCAGCCAAGGCTTACAGGGGGACTATGGCTACACCTTC. Amino acids: CASSQGLQGDYGYTF.

V is TRBV7-9 and J is TRBJ2-7, with D possibly TRBD2 on 6 matching bases. This CDR3 has 14 residues. The germline V and J ends were trimmed by 3 bases and 6 bases, with 15 bases remaining between them. Germline assignment: CDR1 SEHNR and CDR2 FQNEAQ (reference sequence). CDR3 residues: CASSFQGRPPEQYF. In DNA, the CDR3 is TGTGCCAGCAGCTTCCAAGGGAGGCCCCCCGAGCAGTACTTC.

The gene calls are TRBV29-1 and TRBJ1-1; TRBD1 aligns across 9 bases. Unmatched junction bases numbered 14, after V lost 7 bases and J lost 5 bases. The CDR3 contains 15 residues. The germline V gene has CDR1 SQVTM and CDR2 ANQGSEA. The CDR3 protein is CSAERQGGGGTEAFF. CDR3 sequence (DNA): TGCAGCGCGGAACGACAGGGGGGAGGGGGAACTGAAGCTTTCTTT.

The rearrangement joins TRBV18 to TRBJ2-7; 7 bases match TRBD2. V trimming: 6 bases; J trimming: 0 bases; junction bases outside the gene matches: 8. Germline values: CDR1 KGHSH, CDR2 LQKENI. The CDR3 contains 15 residues. The CDR3 nucleotides are TGTGCCAGCTCGGTGACTAGCTCTCTCTCCTACGAGCAGTACTTC. Its protein is CASSVTSSLSYEQYF.

The rearrangement uses TRBV19 and TRBJ1-4; 7 bases fit TRBD1. Germline loops: CDR1 LNHDA, CDR2 SQIVND (reference sequence). This CDR3 region has 12 residues. V lost 9 bases and J lost 5; bases outside the gene matches: 3. The CDR3 DNA reads as TGTGCCAGCAGGGACAGCAATGAAAAACTGTTTTTT. It yields the protein CASRDSNEKLFF.

The chain carries TRBV5-6 and TRBJ1-6; unclear D gene. V was trimmed by 2 bases and J by 7 bases, leaving 13 bases between them. Germline CDR1 is SGHDT and CDR2 is YYEEEE. This CDR3 spans 15 amino acids. The CDR3 region is CASSFYRRRNSPLHF. DNA of the CDR3: TGTGCCAGCAGCTTTTATCGACGGAGAAATTCACCCCTCCACTTT. The full variable domain, its missing parts supplied by reference TRBV5-6 and TRBJ1-6, is DAGVTQSPTHLIKTRGQQVTLRCSPKSGHDTVSWYQQALGQGPQFIFQYYEEEERQRGNFPDRFSGHQFPNYSSELNVNALLLGDSALYLCASSFYRRRNSPLHFGNGTRLTVT.

The J gene is TRBJ2-2, the V gene TRBV6-5; D is perhaps TRBD2 (6 bases). V lost 7 bases and J 6 bases, leaving 12 bases between the germline ends. The CDR3 has 13 amino acids. Germline CDR1 is MNHEY and CDR2 is SVGAGI. In DNA form, the CDR3 reads TGTGCCAGCAATTTTTGGGGGGCCGGGGAGCTGTTTTTT. Translating it yields CASNFWGAGELFF.

This clone was seen just once. V gene TRBV2 combines with J gene TRBJ1-5; perhaps TRBD1 as D (6 bases). Germline-derived CDR1 and CDR2 are SNHLY and FYNNEI. This CDR3 region has 14 residues. Trimming took off 5 bases at V and 7 bases at J, with 15 bases between the two ends. This CDR3 is CASSSQGLRQPQHF. CDR3 nucleotides: TGTGCCAGCAGTTCACAGGGATTGCGGCAGCCCCAGCATTTT.

The chain joins TRBV11-2 to TRBJ1-6; 9 bases match TRBD1. CDR3 length: 15 amino acids. Trimming at V came to 3 bases and at J to 6 bases, leaving 3 bases not matched to a gene. Germline V gene sequence: CDR1 SGHAT, CDR2 FQNNGV. CDR3 sequence reads: CASSLRTGANSPLHF. The CDR3 nucleotides are TGTGCCAGCAGCTTGAGGACAGGGGCTAATTCACCCCTCCACTTT.

The table lists this clone with a few counts. The gene calls are TRBV10-3 and TRBJ1-2, with a tentative D call TRBD1 (5 bases). V lost 4 bases, J lost 1 base, and 7 bases lay in between. The germline CDR1 and CDR2 sequences are ENHRY and SYGVKD. CDR3 length: 13 amino acids. The CDR3 DNA reads TGTGCCATCAGTGCAGGGATTAACTATGGCTACACCTTC. Residues: CAISAGINYGYTF.

This clone was seen a handful of times. J is TRBJ1-4 and V is TRBV5-3; D may be TRBD1 (5 bases). TRBV5-3 is labeled an ORF, and its function is uncertain. V lost 4 bases and J lost 8, with 15 bases in between. This CDR3 has 14 residues. CDR3 amino acids: CARSDGQGNEKLFF. CDR3 bases: TGTGCCAGAAGCGATGGGCAGGGTAACGAAAAACTGTTTTTT.

On this clone itself: Other DNA sequences in the same sample also yield this CDR3. The rearrangement joins TRBV28 to TRBJ2-2; D is perhaps TRBD2 (5 bases). The germline CDR1 and CDR2 sequences are MDHEN and SYDVKM. CDR3 length: 19 amino acids. Trimming pared 2 bases from V and 3 bases from J, leaving 22 bases between. CDR3 bases: TGTGCCAGCAGTTTAGGCAGCTGGTTGGGTGGGGAGTACACCGGGGAGCTGTTTTTT. It yields the protein CASSLGSWLGGEYTGELFF.

V gene TRBV19 combines with J gene TRBJ2-1; no definite D call. The CDR3 extends over 13 amino acids. Germline loops: CDR1 LNHDA, CDR2 SQIVND (reference sequence). Trimming took off 1 base at V and 6 bases at J, with 7 bases between the two ends. CDR3 amino acids: CASSIGPSNEQFF. CDR3 nucleotides: TGTGCCAGTAGTATAGGTCCGAGCAATGAGCAGTTCTTC.

V is TRBV20-1 and J is TRBJ2-5, with 10 bases that match TRBD2. The V gene end was trimmed by 3 bases and the J gene end by 4 bases; junction bases not matched to a gene: 8. Germline loops: CDR1 DFQATT, CDR2 SNEGSKA (reference sequence). CDR3 length: 15 residues. CDR3 DNA sequence: TGCAGTGCTAGTCAGCGGGGGGGCCGGGGAGAGACCCAGTACTTC. Amino acids: CSASQRGGRGETQYF.

This sequence joins TRBV28 and TRBJ1-1; a weak D match, TRBD1 (5 bases). CDR1 is MDHEN, CDR2 SYDVKM, per germline. V gave up 3 bases and J gave up 1 base, with 9 bases separating them. This CDR3 is 14 amino acids long. The CDR3 region has the DNA TGTGCCAGCAGTTTGGAGACAGAGAACACTGAAGCTTTCTTT. Protein product: CASSLETENTEAFF.